This TCR beta chain was obtained from a study of CD8 T cells in ankylosing spondylitis. This clonotype has only a few counts. Its antigen is undetermined. Study observations and caveats: Seemingly distinctive of ankylosing spondylitis blood was a TCR beta motif formed by eight highly homologous variants.

TCRdb re-called the 5' RACE reads with MiXCR, one entry per CDR3 protein. The data contain about 500,000 distinct CDR3 sequences, roughly an eighth of them singletons. The CDR3 has 14 residues. The germline CDR1 and CDR2 sequences are SGHDT and YYEEEE. Trimming removed 1 base from V and 4 bases from J, with 9 bases in between. This clonotype originated in a male donor with ankylosing spondylitis. The rearrangement links TRBV5-6 to TRBJ2-1; TRBD1 might be the D (5 bases). The sequencing sample was made of blood, either unsorted or a sorted T cell fraction (not recorded which). CDR3 in DNA: TGTGCCAGCAGCTTGAAGTCAGGGTACAATGAGCAGTTCTTC. This codes for CASSLKSGYNEQFF. Filled out from reference TRBV5-6 and TRBJ2-1, the complete variable domain reads DAGVTQSPTHLIKTRGQQVTLRCSPKSGHDTVSWYQQALGQGPQFIFQYYEEEERQRGNFPDRFSGHQFPNYSSELNVNALLLGDSALYLCASSLKSGYNEQFFGPGTRLTVL.